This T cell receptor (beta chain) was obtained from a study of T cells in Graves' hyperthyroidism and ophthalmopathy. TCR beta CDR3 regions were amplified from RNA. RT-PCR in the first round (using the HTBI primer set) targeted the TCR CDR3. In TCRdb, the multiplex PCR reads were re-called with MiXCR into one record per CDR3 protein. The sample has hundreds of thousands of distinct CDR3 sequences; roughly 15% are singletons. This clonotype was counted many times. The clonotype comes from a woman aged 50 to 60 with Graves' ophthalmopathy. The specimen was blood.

This CDR3 is CASSPYRQGTEEQYF. In DNA form, the CDR3 reads TGTGCCAGCTCACCGTACCGACAGGGGACGGAGGAGCAGTACTTC. The rearrangement joins TRBV18 to TRBJ2-7; 8 nucleotides line up with TRBD1. CDR1 KGHSH and CDR2 LQKENI come from the germline V gene. V lost 3 bases, J lost 7 bases, and 11 bases stayed unmatched. CDR3 length: 15 residues.